This is a list of T cell receptor beta chains from one sample in a study of cytomegalovirus exposure and HLA in healthy donors. Method: immunoSEQ multiplex PCR; TCRdb's copy keeps in-frame clones and lacks some. This sample has some 130,000 clones, with approximately 89% found just once. The sequencing sample was made of PBMCs. The receptors come from a woman between 18 and 29 years old in good health and CMV-seronegative. CDR3s include the opening cysteine and the closing phenylalanine or tryptophan. D genes are given only for firm matches. Clone size is not always given. Where it is, it says once, few, many or a class for expanded clones.

j_gene: TRBJ1-6; abundance: -; d_gene: TRBD1; v_gene: TRBV2; CDR3aa: CASLTAGGTYDSIPPLHF; CDR3nt: TGTGCCAGCTTAACTGCAGGGGGCACCTACGATTCTATTCCACCCCTCCACTTT
j_gene: TRBJ2-3; abundance: few; d_gene: -; v_gene: TRBV13; CDR3aa: CASSSPWSGGSDTQYF; CDR3nt: TGTGCCAGCAGCTCCCCCTGGTCTGGCGGGTCGGATACGCAGTATTTT
j_gene: TRBJ1-1; abundance: once; d_gene: TRBD1; v_gene: TRBV7-6; CDR3aa: CASSDVQGNTMNTEAFF; CDR3nt: TGTGCCAGCAGCGACGTACAGGGGAACACTATGAACACTGAAGCTTTCTTT
j_gene: TRBJ2-1; abundance: -; d_gene: -; v_gene: TRBV5-8; CDR3aa: CASSLGDTSYNEQFF; CDR3nt: TGTGCCAGCAGCTTGGGGGACACCTCCTACAATGAGCAGTTCTTC
j_gene: TRBJ2-7; abundance: once; d_gene: TRBD1; v_gene: TRBV5-1; CDR3aa: CASSLVGGEYEQYF; CDR3nt: TGCGCCAGCAGCTTGGTAGGGGGCGAATACGAGCAGTACTTC
j_gene: TRBJ2-3; abundance: -; d_gene: TRBD2; v_gene: TRBV7-6; CDR3aa: CASSLSGSGVDTQYF; CDR3nt: TGTGCCAGCAGCTTATCGGGGAGCGGGGTAGATACGCAGTATTTT
j_gene: TRBJ1-5; abundance: -; d_gene: TRBD1; v_gene: TRBV2; CDR3aa: CASSEAVATGTSNQPQHF; CDR3nt: TGTGCCAGCAGTGAAGCGGTCGCGACAGGGACTAGCAATCAGCCCCAGCATTTT
j_gene: TRBJ2-1; abundance: -; d_gene: TRBD1; v_gene: TRBV7-6; CDR3aa: CASSSGQGKIGNEQFF; CDR3nt: TGTGCCAGCAGCTCGGGACAGGGGAAGATAGGCAATGAGCAGTTCTTC
j_gene: TRBJ2-7; abundance: -; d_gene: -; v_gene: TRBV7-9; CDR3aa: CASSPPGTPSYEQYF; CDR3nt: TGTGCCAGCAGCCCGCCCGGGACACCTTCCTACGAGCAGTACTTC
j_gene: TRBJ1-1; abundance: -; d_gene: -; v_gene: TRBV4-1; CDR3aa: CASSQSAGLYTEAFF; CDR3nt: TGCGCCAGCAGCCAATCGGCCGGGTTATACACTGAAGCTTTCTTT
j_gene: TRBJ2-3; abundance: -; d_gene: -; v_gene: TRBV11-1; CDR3aa: CASSLRGGTDTQYF; CDR3nt: TGTGCCAGCAGCTTAAGGGGTGGCACAGATACGCAGTATTTT
j_gene: TRBJ1-2; abundance: -; d_gene: TRBD1; v_gene: TRBV5-6; CDR3aa: CASSLEGAPHGYTF; CDR3nt: TGTGCCAGCAGCTTGGAGGGGGCCCCCCATGGCTACACCTTC
j_gene: TRBJ2-3; abundance: -; d_gene: -; v_gene: TRBV5-1; CDR3aa: CASSSFTKSDTQYF; CDR3nt: TGCGCCAGCAGCTCCTTCACTAAATCAGATACGCAGTATTTT
j_gene: TRBJ2-1; abundance: -; d_gene: TRBD2; v_gene: TRBV9; CDR3aa: CASSVGLAGGDNEQFF; CDR3nt: TGTGCCAGCAGCGTAGGACTAGCGGGGGGGGACAATGAGCAGTTCTTC
j_gene: TRBJ1-1; abundance: -; d_gene: -; v_gene: TRBV18; CDR3aa: CASSQGRDTEAFF; CDR3nt: TGTGCCAGCTCGCAGGGCAGGGACACTGAAGCTTTCTTT
j_gene: TRBJ1-3; abundance: -; d_gene: -; v_gene: TRBV6-4; CDR3aa: CASSDPVVSGNTIYF; CDR3nt: TGTGCCAGCAGTGACCCCGTTGTCTCTGGAAACACCATATATTTT
j_gene: TRBJ2-5; abundance: -; d_gene: -; v_gene: TRBV2; CDR3aa: CASSRGTQETQYF; CDR3nt: TGTGCCAGCAGTCGCGGGACGCAAGAGACCCAGTACTTC
j_gene: TRBJ1-6; abundance: -; d_gene: TRBD1; v_gene: TRBV7-8; CDR3aa: CASSLTPGQGNSPLHF; CDR3nt: TGTGCCAGCAGCTTAACCCCCGGACAGGGGAATTCACCCCTCCACTTT
j_gene: TRBJ1-1; abundance: -; d_gene: -; v_gene: TRBV5-1; CDR3aa: CASSLPGENTEAFF; CDR3nt: TGCGCCAGCAGCTTACCAGGGGAAAACACTGAAGCTTTCTTT
j_gene: TRBJ1-6; abundance: -; d_gene: -; v_gene: TRBV6-5; CDR3aa: CASSKGDYNSPLHF; CDR3nt: TGTGCCAGCAGCAAGGGAGACTATAATTCACCCCTCCACTTT
j_gene: TRBJ2-5; abundance: few; d_gene: -; v_gene: TRBV13; CDR3aa: CASSFPVISETQYF; CDR3nt: TGTGCCAGCAGCTTTCCAGTTATATCCGAGACCCAGTACTTC
j_gene: TRBJ1-3; abundance: -; d_gene: -; v_gene: TRBV5-1; CDR3aa: CASSFSSGNTIYF; CDR3nt: TGCGCCAGCAGCTTTAGCTCTGGAAACACCATATATTTT
j_gene: TRBJ1-1; abundance: -; d_gene: TRBD1; v_gene: TRBV28; CDR3aa: CASTSPGQGTNTEAFF; CDR3nt: TGTGCCAGCACCTCTCCGGGACAGGGAACTAACACTGAAGCTTTCTTT